Presented here are 10 T cell receptor beta chains from one specimen sequenced in a study of blood T cells in healthy people across ages. The second PCR ran roughly 7 to 12 cycles with a sample-barcoded 5' primer and J-beta primers. TCRdb ran MiXCR on the 5' RACE reads and lists one entry per CDR3 protein. The sample yields nearly 1 million distinct CDR3 sequences, 45% to 60% seen once. The sequenced sample consisted of blood. The receptors stem from an older woman in good health.

This clonotype has a single count. The chain combines TRBV20-1 with TRBJ2-6; TRBD1 matches 9 bases. CDR3 length equals 17 residues. The V and J ends lost 0 bases and 2 bases, in that order; junction bases with no gene match: 5. Germline V CDR1 and CDR2: DFQATT, SNEGSKA (reference sequence). CDR3 in amino acids: CSARDPDRGTGANVLTF. For the CDR3, the DNA is TGCAGTGCTAGAGACCCCGACAGGGGGACTGGGGCCAACGTCCTGACTTTC.

The V and J genes are TRBV28 and TRBJ2-7; 14 bases fit TRBD2. CDR1 is MDHEN and CDR2 is SYDVKM in the germline V gene. CDR3 length equals 16 residues. V trimming: 5 bases; J trimming: 5 bases; junction bases outside the gene matches: 8. CDR3 nucleotides: TGTGCCAGCAGTGCTCTCTTGGGACTAGCGGGAGACGAGCAGTACTTC. Translated, it gives CASSALLGLAGDEQYF.

The chain recombines TRBV21-1 with TRBJ2-4. TRBV21-1 is a pseudogene locus. This CDR3 contains 13 residues. The CDR3, as DNA: TGTGCCAGCAGCCAATGTACCAAAAACATTCAGTACTTC. Amino acids: CASSQCTKNIQYF.

V is TRBV5-1 and J is TRBJ2-1; possible D gene TRBD1, 5 bases. The V gene lost 0 bases and the J gene lost 8 bases, with 21 bases spanning the gap. The length of the CDR3 is 17 residues. Germline CDR1 SGHRS, CDR2 YFSETQ. CDR3 bases: TGCGCCAGCAGCTTGGGTGGGGCCCCAGCCCTGGGTCATGAGCAGTTCTTC. It codes for CASSLGGAPALGHEQFF.

A few counts support this clonotype. V is TRBV10-3 and J is TRBJ1-1; weak D call: TRBD1 (5 bases). The germline V gene encodes CDR1 ENHRY and CDR2 SYGVKD. The length of the CDR3 is 14 residues. V was pared by 6 bases and J by 4 bases, with 15 bases between. The chain's CDR3 is CAISYKQGTTEAFF. CDR3 sequence (DNA): TGTGCCATCAGCTATAAGCAGGGAACCACTGAAGCTTTCTTT.

A word on this clonotype: A single base separates this from a much larger clone, so it may be a read error. This chain connects TRBV2 to TRBJ2-1, with D perhaps given as TRBD1 or TRBD2 (5 bases each). The end of the DNA aligns better with TRBJ2-7, so the J call may be wrong. Germline CDR1 is SNHLY and CDR2 is FYNNEI. The CDR3 spans 16 residues. The CDR3 reads CASARVGPGSYNEQYF. In DNA, the CDR3 is TGTGCCAGCGCACGAGTGGGACCTGGCTCCTACAATGAGCAGTACTTC.

This chain joins TRBV2 and TRBJ1-1; D is unresolved. V was cut by 4 bases and J by 1 base, with 7 bases left in between. The CDR3 sequence is 13 residues long. The germline V gene has CDR1 SNHLY and CDR2 FYNNEI. The CDR3 region has the DNA TGTGCCAGCAGTGTGTTGGCGAACACTGAAGCTTTCTTT. Translated, it gives CASSVLANTEAFF. Looking up the rest from reference TRBV2 and TRBJ1-1 gives the full variable domain: EPEVTQTPSHQVTQMGQEVILRCVPISNHLYFYWYRQILGQKVEFLVSFYNNEISEKSEIFDDQFSVERPDGSNFTLKIRSTKLEDSAMYFCASSVLANTEAFFGQGTRLTVV.

This chain connects TRBV7-8 to TRBJ2-4, with D possibly TRBD2 on 6 matching bases. This CDR3 contains 18 residues. V lost 4 bases and J lost 0, with 19 bases in between. Germline V CDR1 and CDR2: SGHVS, FQNEAQ. The CDR3, as DNA: TGTGCCAGCAGCTCAGCCCGACTCGCGGGGCTAGCCAAAAACATTCAGTACTTC. It codes for CASSSARLAGLAKNIQYF.

This clonotype occurred once. The chain couples TRBV6-5 to TRBJ2-1; 11 bases line up with TRBD2. V was pared by 0 bases and J by 7 bases, with 8 bases of the junction left unmatched. Germline V lookup: CDR1 MNHEY, CDR2 SVGAGI. This CDR3 comprises 17 residues. CDR3 residues: CASSYSALAGGGNEQFF. For the CDR3, the DNA is TGTGCCAGCAGTTACTCGGCGCTAGCGGGAGGAGGGAATGAGCAGTTCTTC.

This chain connects TRBV7-2 to TRBJ1-5; no clear D. Per the germline V gene, CDR1 is SGHTA and CDR2 is FQGNSA. The CDR3 loop spans 14 amino acids. Trimming shortened V by 3 bases and J by 4 bases, and 10 bases separated the two germline ends. The CDR3: CASSLRKPNQPQHF. The CDR3 DNA sequence: TGTGCCAGCAGCTTGCGAAAACCTAATCAGCCCCAGCATTTT.